This entry features one T cell receptor beta chain sequence. This entry belongs to a study of blood T cell repertoires in COVID-19. Overall study: Samples representing acute and convalescent COVID-19 were sourced from the United States, Italy and Spain. PBMCs, B-cell-depleted T cells, or T cells were the source of the cDNA or gDNA that made up the material.

The germline V gene has CDR1 MDHEN and CDR2 SYDVKM. This CDR3 contains 15 residues. The V segment lost 2 bases and the J segment 4 bases; nucleotides outside the gene matches: 6. Generated by immunoSEQ multiplex PCR, the TCRdb table keeps only in-frame clones and is missing some. The table has roughly 190,000 clones, more than 65% seen once; the top ten hold approximately 2.4%. The V gene is TRBV28, the J gene TRBJ2-5; 8 nucleotides line up with TRBD1. Source material: peripheral blood. This receptor was identified in a human donor with acute or convalescent COVID-19. The donor label of this sample is uncertain. DNA for the CDR3: TGTGCCAGCAGTTTAGTTGGACAGGGCGGAGAGACCCAGTACTTC. Its protein is CASSLVGQGGETQYF.